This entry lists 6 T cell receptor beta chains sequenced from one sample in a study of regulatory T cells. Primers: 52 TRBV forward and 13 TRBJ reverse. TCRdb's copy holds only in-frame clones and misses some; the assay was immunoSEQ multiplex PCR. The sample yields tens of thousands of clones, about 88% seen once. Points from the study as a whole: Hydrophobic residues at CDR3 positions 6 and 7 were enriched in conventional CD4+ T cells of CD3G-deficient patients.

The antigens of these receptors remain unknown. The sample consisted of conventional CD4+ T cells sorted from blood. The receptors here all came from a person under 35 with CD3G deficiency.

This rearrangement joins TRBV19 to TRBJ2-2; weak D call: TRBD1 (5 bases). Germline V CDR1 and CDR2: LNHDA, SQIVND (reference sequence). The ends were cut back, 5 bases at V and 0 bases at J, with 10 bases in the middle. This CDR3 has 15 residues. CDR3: CASSGQGPNTGELFF. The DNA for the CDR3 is TGTGCCAGTAGTGGTCAGGGTCCGAACACCGGGGAGCTGTTTTTT.

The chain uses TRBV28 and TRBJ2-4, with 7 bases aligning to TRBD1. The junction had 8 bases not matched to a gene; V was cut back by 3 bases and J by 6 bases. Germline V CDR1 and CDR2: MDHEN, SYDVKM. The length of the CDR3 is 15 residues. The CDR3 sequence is CASSFSEGQRNIQYF. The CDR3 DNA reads TGTGCCAGCAGTTTCTCCGAGGGACAGAGAAACATTCAGTACTTC.

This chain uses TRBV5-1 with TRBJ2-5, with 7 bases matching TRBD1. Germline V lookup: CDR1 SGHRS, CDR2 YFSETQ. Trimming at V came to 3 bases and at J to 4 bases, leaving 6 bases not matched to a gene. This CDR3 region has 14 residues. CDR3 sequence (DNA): TGCGCCAGCAGCTGGGGACAGAGGGGAGAGACCCAGTACTTC. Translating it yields CASSWGQRGETQYF.

CDR3 DNA sequence: TGCGCCAGCAGCCCAACGGGGGGTAACTATGGCTACACCTTC. Translating gives CASSPTGGNYGYTF. V and J are TRBV5-1 and TRBJ1-2, with D possibly being TRBD1 (5 bases). Trimming removed 4 bases at V and 1 base at J, with 11 bases between. The CDR3 totals 14 residues. Germline loops: CDR1 SGHRS, CDR2 YFSETQ.

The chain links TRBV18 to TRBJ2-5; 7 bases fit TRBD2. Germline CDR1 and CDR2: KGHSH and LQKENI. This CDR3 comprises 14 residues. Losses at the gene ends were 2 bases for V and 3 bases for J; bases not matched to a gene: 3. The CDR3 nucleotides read TGTGCCAGCTCACCATTGGCGGGGGAAGAGACCCAGTACTTC. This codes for CASSPLAGEETQYF.

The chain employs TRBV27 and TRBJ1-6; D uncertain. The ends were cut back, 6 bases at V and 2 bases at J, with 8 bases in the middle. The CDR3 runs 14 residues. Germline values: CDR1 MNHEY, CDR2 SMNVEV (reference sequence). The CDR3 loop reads CASSETAYNSPLHF. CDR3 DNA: TGTGCCAGCAGCGAGACGGCCTATAATTCACCCCTCCACTTT.